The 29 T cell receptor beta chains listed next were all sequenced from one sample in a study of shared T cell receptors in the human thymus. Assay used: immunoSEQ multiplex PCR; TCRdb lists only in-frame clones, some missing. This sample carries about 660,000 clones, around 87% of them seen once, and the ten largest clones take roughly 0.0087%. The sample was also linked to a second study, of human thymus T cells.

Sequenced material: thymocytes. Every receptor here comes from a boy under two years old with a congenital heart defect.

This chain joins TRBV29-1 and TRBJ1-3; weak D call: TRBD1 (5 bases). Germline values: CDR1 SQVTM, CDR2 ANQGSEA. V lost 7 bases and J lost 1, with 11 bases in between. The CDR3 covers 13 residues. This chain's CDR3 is CSAGAASGNTIYF. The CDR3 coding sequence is TGCAGCGCTGGGGCAGCATCTGGAAACACCATATATTTT.

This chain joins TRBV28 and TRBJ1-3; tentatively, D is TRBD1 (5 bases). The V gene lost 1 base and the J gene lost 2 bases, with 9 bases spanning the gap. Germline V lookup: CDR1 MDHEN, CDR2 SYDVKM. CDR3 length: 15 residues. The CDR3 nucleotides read TGTGCCAGCAGTTTATACCCGACAGCTGGAAACACCATATATTTT. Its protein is CASSLYPTAGNTIYF.

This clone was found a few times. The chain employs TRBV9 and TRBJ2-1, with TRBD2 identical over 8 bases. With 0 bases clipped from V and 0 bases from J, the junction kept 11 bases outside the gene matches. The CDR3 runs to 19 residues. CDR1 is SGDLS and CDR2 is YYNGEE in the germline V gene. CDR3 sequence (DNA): TGTGCCAGCAGCGTAGATCGGACTAGCTACCTTAGCTCCTACAATGAGCAGTTCTTC. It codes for CASSVDRTSYLSSYNEQFF.

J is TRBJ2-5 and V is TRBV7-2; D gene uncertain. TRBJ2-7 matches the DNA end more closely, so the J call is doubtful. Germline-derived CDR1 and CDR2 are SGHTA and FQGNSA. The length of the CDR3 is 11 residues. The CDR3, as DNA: TGTGCCAGCAGCCTCATATACGAGCAGTACTTC. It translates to CASSLIYEQYF.

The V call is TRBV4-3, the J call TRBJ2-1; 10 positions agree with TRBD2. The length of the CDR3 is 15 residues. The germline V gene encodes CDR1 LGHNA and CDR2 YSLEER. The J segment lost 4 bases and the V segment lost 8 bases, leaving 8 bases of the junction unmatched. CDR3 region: CASREERGGYNEQFF. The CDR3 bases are TGCGCCAGCCGAGAAGAGCGGGGGGGATACAATGAGCAGTTCTTC.

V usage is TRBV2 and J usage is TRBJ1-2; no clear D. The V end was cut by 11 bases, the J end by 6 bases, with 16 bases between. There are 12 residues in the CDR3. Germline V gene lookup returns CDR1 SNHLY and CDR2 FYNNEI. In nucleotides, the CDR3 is TGTGCCTGCTTGAAGATGGGCAATGGCTACACCTTC. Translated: CACLKMGNGYTF.

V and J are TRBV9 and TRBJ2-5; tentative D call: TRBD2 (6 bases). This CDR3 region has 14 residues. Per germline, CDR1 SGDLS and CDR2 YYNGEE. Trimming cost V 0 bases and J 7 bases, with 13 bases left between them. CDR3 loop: CASSVGGTVGTQYF. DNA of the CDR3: TGTGCCAGCAGCGTAGGCGGGACTGTCGGGACCCAGTACTTC. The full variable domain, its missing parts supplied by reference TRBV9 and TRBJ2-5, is DSGVTQTPKHLITATGQRVTLRCSPRSGDLSVYWYQQSLDQGLQFLIQYYNGEERAKGNILERFSAQQFPDLHSELNLSSLELGDSALYFCASSVGGTVGTQYFGPGTRLLVL.

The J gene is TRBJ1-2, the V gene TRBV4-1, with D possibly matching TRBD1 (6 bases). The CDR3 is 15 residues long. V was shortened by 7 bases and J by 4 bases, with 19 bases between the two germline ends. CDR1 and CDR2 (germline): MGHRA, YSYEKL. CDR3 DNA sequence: TGCGCCAGCACCCCCGGGGACAATACCCGCTATGGCTACACCTTC. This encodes CASTPGDNTRYGYTF.

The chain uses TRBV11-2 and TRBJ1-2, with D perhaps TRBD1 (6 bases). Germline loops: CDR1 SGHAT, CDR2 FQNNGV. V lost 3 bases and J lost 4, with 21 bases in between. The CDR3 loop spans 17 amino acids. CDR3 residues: CASSFPSEQARGYGYTF. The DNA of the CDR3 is TGTGCCAGCAGCTTCCCTAGTGAGCAGGCCAGGGGCTATGGCTACACCTTC.

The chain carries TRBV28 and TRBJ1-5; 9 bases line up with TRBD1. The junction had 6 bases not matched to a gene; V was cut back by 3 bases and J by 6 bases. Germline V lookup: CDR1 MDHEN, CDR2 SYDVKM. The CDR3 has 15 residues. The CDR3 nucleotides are TGTGCCAGCAGTTTGGGGGACAGGGACGGTCAGCCCCAGCATTTT. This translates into CASSLGDRDGQPQHF.

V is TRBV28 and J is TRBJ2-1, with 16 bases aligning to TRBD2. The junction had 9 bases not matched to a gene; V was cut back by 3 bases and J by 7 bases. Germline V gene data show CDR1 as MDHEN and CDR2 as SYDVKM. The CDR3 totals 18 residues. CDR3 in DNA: TGTGCCAGCAGTTTCCCTCCCCCGGGACTAGCGGGAGGGAATGAGCAGTTCTTC. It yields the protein CASSFPPPGLAGGNEQFF.

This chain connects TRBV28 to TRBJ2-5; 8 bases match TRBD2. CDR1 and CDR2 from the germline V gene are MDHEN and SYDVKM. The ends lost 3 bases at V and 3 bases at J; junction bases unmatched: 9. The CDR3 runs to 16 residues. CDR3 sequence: CASSFFLRGDKETQYF. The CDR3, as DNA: TGTGCCAGCAGTTTCTTCCTGCGGGGGGATAAAGAGACCCAGTACTTC.

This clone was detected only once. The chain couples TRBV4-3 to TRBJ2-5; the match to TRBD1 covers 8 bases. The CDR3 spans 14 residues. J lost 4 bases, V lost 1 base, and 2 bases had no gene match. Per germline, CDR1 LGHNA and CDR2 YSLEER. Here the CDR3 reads CASSQGGTGETQYF. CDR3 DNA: TGCGCCAGCAGCCAAGGGGGGACAGGAGAGACCCAGTACTTC.

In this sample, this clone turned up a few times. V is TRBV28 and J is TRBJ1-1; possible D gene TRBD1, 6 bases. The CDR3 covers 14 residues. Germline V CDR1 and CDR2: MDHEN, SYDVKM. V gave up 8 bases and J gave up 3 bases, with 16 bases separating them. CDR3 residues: CASPLRGADTEAFF. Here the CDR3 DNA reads TGTGCCAGCCCCCTCCGGGGGGCGGACACTGAAGCTTTCTTT.

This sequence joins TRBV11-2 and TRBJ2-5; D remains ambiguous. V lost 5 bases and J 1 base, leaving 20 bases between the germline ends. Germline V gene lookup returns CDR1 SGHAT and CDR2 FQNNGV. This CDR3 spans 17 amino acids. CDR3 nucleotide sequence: TGTGCCAGCAGCAAGGCCCCCGGGTGGCGGCTCCAAGAGACCCAGTACTTC. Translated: CASSKAPGWRLQETQYF. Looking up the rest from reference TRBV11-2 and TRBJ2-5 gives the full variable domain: EAGVAQSPRYKIIEKRQSVAFWCNPISGHATLYWYQQILGQGPKLLIQFQNNGVVDDSQLPKDRFSAERLKGVDSTLKIQPAKLEDSAVYLCASSKAPGWRLQETQYFGPGTRLLVL.

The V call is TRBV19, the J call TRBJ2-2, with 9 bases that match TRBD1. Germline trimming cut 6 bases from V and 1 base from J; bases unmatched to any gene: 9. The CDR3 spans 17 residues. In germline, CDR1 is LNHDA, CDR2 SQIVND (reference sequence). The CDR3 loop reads CASSPTSDRGNTGELFF. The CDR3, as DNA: TGTGCCAGTAGCCCTACCTCGGACAGGGGGAACACCGGGGAGCTGTTTTTT.

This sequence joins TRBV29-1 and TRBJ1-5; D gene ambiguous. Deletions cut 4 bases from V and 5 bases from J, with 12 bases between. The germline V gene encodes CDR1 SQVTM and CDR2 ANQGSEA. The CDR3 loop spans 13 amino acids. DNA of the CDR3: TGCAGCGTTGCCGGCGGGGAGGATCAGCCCCAGCATTTT. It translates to CSVAGGEDQPQHF.

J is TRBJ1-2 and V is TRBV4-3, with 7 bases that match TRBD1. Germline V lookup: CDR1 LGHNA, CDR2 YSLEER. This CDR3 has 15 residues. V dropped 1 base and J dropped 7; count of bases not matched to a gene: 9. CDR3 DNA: TGCGCCAGCAGCCAAGTTGACAGGGATCGGGGTGGCTACACCTTC. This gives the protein CASSQVDRDRGGYTF.

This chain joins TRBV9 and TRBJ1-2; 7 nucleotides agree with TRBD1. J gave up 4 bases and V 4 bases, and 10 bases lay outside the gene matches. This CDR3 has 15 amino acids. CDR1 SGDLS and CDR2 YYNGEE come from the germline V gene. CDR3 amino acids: CASSPGDSGIYGYTF. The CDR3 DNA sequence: TGTGCCAGCAGCCCCGGGGACAGTGGAATCTATGGCTACACCTTC.

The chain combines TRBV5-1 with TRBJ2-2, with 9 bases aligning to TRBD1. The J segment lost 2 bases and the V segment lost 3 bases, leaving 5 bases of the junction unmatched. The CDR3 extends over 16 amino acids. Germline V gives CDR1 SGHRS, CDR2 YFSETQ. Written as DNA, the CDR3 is TGCGCCAGCAGCTGGACAGGGGTGGTCAACACCGGGGAGCTGTTTTTT. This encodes CASSWTGVVNTGELFF.

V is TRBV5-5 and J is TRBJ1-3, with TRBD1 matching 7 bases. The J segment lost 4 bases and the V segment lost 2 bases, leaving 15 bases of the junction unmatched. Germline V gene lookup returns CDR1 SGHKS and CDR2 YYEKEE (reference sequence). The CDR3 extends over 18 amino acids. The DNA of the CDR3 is TGTGCCAGCAGCTTCCGGGACAGTGGCTATCTCGACGGAAACACCATATATTTT. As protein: CASSFRDSGYLDGNTIYF.

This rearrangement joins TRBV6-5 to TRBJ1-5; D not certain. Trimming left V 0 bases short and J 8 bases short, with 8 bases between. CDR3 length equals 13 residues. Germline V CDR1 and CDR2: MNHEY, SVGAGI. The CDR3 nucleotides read TGTGCCAGCAGTTACTCGCCCCGGGAGCCCCAGCATTTT. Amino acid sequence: CASSYSPREPQHF.

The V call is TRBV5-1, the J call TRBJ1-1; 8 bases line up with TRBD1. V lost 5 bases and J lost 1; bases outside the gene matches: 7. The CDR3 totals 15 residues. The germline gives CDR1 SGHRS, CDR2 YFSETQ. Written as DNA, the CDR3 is TGCGCCAGCAGAAATTACAGGGGGAAGAACACTGAAGCTTTCTTT. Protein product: CASRNYRGKNTEAFF.

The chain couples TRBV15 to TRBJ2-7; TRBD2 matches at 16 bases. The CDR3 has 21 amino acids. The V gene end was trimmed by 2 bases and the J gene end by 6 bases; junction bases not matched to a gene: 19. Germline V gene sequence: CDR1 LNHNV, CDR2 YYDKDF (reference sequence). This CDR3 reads CATSRYLSPGLAGGVPFEQYF. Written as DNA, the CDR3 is TGTGCCACCAGCAGATACCTGAGCCCGGGACTAGCGGGAGGGGTTCCCTTCGAGCAGTACTTC.

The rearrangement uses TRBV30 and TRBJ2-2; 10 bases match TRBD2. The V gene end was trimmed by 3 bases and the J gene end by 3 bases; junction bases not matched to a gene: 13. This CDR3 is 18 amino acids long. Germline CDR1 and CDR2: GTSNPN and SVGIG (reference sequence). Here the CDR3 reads CAWSSAGGPRFDTGELFF. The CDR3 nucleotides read TGTGCCTGGAGCTCAGCGGGGGGGCCCCGTTTTGACACCGGGGAGCTGTTTTTT.

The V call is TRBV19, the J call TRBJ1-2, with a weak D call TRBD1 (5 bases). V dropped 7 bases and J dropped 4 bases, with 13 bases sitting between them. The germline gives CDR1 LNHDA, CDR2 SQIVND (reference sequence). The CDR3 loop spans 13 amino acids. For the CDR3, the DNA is TGTGCCAGTAATGGTCGGGGGGGCTATGGCTACACCTTC. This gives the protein CASNGRGGYGYTF.

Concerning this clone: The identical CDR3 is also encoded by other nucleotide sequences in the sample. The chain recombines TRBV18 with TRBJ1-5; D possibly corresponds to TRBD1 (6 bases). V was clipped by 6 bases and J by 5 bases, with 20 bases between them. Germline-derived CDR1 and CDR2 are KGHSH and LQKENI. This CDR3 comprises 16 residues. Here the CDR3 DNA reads TGTGCCAGCTCCCCTGGGAGGGGGAAGCACGATCAGCCCCAGCATTTT. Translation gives CASSPGRGKHDQPQHF.

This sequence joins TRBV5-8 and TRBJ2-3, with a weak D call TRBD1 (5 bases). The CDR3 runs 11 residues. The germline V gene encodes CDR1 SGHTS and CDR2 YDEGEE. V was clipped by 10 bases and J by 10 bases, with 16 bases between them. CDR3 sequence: CAFFLQGAQYF. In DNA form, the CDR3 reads TGTGCCTTCTTCTTGCAGGGTGCGCAGTATTTT.

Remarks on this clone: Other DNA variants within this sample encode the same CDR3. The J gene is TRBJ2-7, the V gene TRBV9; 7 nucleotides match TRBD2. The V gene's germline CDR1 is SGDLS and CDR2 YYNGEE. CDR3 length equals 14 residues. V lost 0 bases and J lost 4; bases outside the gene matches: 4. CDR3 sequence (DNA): TGTGCCAGCAGCGTAGGGGGGGGAGGGTACGAGCAGTACTTC. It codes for CASSVGGGGYEQYF.